This T cell receptor (beta chain) was recovered during a study of T cell changes during pregnancy in multiple sclerosis. Produced via immunoSEQ multiplex PCR; TCRdb's table is partial and in-frame only. Seen here are around 55,000 clones, 93% observed once, and the top ten hold approximately 3.8%. Trimming took 3 bases from V and 4 from J; bases not matched to a gene: 5. The CDR3 has 14 residues. Germline V gives CDR1 MNHNS, CDR2 SASEGT. The TCR was taken from a female donor with multiple sclerosis, enrolled in a pregnancy study. Sequences were derived from CD8+ T cells from peripheral blood mononuclear cells, sampled in the second trimester of pregnancy. V and J are TRBV6-1 and TRBJ1-1, with TRBD1 matching 7 bases. The CDR3 is CASSDDRVGTEAFF. DNA of the CDR3: TGTGCCAGCAGTGATGACAGGGTGGGCACTGAAGCTTTCTTT.